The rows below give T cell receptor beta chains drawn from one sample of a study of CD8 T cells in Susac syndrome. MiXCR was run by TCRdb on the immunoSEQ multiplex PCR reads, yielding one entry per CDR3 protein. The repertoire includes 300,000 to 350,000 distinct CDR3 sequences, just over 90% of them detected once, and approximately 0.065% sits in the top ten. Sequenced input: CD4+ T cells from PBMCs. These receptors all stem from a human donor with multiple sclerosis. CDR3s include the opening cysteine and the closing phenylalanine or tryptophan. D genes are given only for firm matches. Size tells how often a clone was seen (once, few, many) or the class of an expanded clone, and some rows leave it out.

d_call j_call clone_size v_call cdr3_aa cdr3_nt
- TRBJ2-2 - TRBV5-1 CASGRITGDTGELFF TGCGCCAGCGGTAGGATCACCGGTGACACCGGGGAGCTGTTTTTT
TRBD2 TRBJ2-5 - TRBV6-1 CASSRTGGRFQETQYF TGTGCCAGCAGCCGTACGGGGGGGCGGTTCCAAGAGACCCAGTACTTC
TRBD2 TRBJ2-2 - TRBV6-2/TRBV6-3 CASSYSGLARYTGELFF TGTGCCAGCAGTTACTCGGGACTAGCGAGGTACACCGGGGAGCTGTTTTTT
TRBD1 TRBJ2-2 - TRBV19 CASGTGRDGELFF TGTGCCAGTGGGACAGGCCGGGACGGGGAGCTGTTTTTT
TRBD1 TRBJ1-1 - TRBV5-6 CASSLLEGAINTEAFF TGTGCCAGCAGCTTGTTGGAGGGGGCTATCAACACTGAAGCTTTCTTT
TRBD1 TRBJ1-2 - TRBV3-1 CASSQPDRVGGYTF TGTGCCAGCAGCCAACCCGACAGGGTGGGGGGCTACACCTTC
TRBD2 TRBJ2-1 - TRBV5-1 CASSLRGGRSIYNEQFF TGCGCCAGCAGCCTCCGGGGGGGCCGAAGTATTTACAATGAGCAGTTCTTC
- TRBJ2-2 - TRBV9 CASSVGGAGELFF TGTGCCAGCAGCGTAGGGGGAGCCGGGGAGCTGTTTTTT
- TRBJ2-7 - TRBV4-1 CASSQPRASGGDYEQYF TGCGCCAGCAGCCAACCCCGAGCCAGCGGAGGGGACTACGAGCAGTACTTC
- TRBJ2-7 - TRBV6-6 CASSYSAEYEQYF TGTGCCAGCAGTTACTCTGCCGAATACGAGCAGTACTTC
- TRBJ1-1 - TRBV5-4 CASSFTGLNTEAFF TGTGCCAGCAGCTTTACAGGTTTGAACACTGAAGCTTTCTTT
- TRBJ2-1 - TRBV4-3 CASSQTYSSYNEQFF TGCGCCAGCAGCCAAACCTACAGCTCCTACAATGAGCAGTTCTTC
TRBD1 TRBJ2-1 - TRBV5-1 CASSGRTGEGNEQFF TGCGCCAGCAGCGGGAGGACAGGGGAGGGCAATGAGCAGTTCTTC
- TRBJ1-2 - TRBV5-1 CASSLPTGTPRYGYTF TGCGCCAGCAGCTTGCCTACGGGTACTCCCAGATATGGCTACACCTTC
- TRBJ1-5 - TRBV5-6 CASSSIQNSNQPQHF TGTGCCAGCAGCTCTATCCAGAATAGCAATCAGCCCCAGCATTTT
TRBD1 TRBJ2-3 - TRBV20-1 CSARPPRTGIRSTDTQYF TGCAGTGCTAGACCCCCGAGGACAGGCATCCGGAGCACAGATACGCAGTATTTT
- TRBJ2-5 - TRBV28 CASSLYRKETQYF TGTGCCAGCAGTTTGTATCGGAAGGAGACCCAGTACTTC
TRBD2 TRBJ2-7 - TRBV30 CAWSVGGSTYEQYF TGTGCCTGGAGTGTGGGGGGGAGCACCTACGAGCAGTACTTC
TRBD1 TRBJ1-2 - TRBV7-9 CASSHPGTGDRYTF TGTGCCAGCAGCCACCCCGGGACAGGCGACCGGTACACCTTC
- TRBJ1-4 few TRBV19 CASTGATNEKLFF TGTGCCAGTACGGGAGCAACTAATGAAAAACTGTTTTTT
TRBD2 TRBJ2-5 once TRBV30 CAWSVLTSGGVYQETQYF TGTGCCTGGAGTGTATTGACTAGCGGGGGGGTGTACCAAGAGACCCAGTACTTC
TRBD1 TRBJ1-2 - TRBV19 CASSLVGTGGAGYGYTF TGTGCCAGTAGTCTCGTCGGGACAGGGGGCGCAGGTTATGGCTACACCTTC
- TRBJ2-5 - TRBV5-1 CASTSLPGETQYF TGCGCCAGCACGAGCCTCCCCGGAGAGACCCAGTACTTC
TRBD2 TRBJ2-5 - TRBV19 CASRAGGLRAETQYF TGTGCCAGTAGAGCGGGGGGGCTTAGAGCGGAGACCCAGTACTTC
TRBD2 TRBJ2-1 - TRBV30 CAWSVAGAHYNEQFF TGTGCCTGGAGTGTAGCGGGGGCTCACTACAATGAGCAGTTCTTC
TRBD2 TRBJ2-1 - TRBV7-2 CASSPSGPSYNEQFF TGTGCCAGCAGCCCTAGCGGACCCTCCTACAATGAGCAGTTCTTC
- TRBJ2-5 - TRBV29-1 CSGMEGEETQYF TGCAGCGGCATGGAGGGGGAAGAGACCCAGTACTTC
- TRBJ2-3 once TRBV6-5 CASRGLGTDTQYF TGTGCCAGCCGCGGCCTTGGCACAGATACGCAGTATTTT
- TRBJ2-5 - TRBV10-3 CAISVSVQETQYF TGTGCCATCAGTGTATCGGTACAAGAGACCCAGTACTTC
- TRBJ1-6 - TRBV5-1 CASSQGRDTFLGSPLHF TGCGCCAGCAGCCAGGGAAGGGACACCTTCCTTGGTTCACCCCTCCACTTT
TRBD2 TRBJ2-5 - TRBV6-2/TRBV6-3 CASSPSGADRGETQYF TGTGCCAGCAGTCCGAGCGGGGCGGATCGTGGAGAGACCCAGTACTTC
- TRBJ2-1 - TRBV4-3 CASSQDTPAEQFF TGCGCCAGCAGCCAAGATACCCCGGCAGAGCAGTTCTTC
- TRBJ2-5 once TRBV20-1 CSVNEIETQYF TGCAGTGTGAATGAAATAGAGACCCAGTACTTC